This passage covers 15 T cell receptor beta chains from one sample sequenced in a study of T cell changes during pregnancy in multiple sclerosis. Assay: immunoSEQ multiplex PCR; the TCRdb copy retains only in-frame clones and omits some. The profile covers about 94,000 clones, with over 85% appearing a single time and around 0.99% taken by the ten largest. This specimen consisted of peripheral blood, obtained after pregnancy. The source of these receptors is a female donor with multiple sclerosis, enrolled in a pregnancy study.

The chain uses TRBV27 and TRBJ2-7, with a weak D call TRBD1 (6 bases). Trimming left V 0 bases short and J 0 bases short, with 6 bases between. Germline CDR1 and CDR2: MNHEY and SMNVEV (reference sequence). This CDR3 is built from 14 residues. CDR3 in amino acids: CASSLSRGSYEQYF. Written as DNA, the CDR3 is TGTGCCAGCAGTTTATCCAGGGGCTCCTACGAGCAGTACTTC.

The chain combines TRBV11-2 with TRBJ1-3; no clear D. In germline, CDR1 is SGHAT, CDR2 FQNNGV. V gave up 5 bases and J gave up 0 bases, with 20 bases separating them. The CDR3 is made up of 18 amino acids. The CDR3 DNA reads TGTGCCAGCAGCCCGGAGCGGCCTCGACGAGCCTCTGGAAACACCATATATTTT. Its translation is CASSPERPRRASGNTIYF.

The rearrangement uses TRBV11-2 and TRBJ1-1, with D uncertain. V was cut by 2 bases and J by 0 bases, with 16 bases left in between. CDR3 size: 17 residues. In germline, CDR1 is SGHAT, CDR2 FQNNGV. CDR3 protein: CASSLRKTRFMNTEAFF. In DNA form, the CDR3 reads TGTGCCAGCAGCTTACGAAAGACTCGTTTCATGAACACTGAAGCTTTCTTT.

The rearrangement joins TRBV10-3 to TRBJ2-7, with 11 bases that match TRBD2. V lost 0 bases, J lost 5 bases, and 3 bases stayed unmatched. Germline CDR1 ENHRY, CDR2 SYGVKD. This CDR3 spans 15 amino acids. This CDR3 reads CAISESTGLADEQYF. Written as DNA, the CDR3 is TGTGCCATCAGTGAGTCGACGGGACTAGCGGACGAGCAGTACTTC.

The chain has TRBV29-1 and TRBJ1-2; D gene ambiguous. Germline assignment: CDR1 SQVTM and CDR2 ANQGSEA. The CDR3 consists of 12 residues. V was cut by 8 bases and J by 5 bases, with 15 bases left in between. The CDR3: CSSRDSGYGYTF. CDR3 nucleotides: TGCAGCTCGCGTGACTCGGGGTATGGCTACACCTTC.

Written as DNA, the CDR3 is TGTGCCAGCAGCCAAGGGGGACAGGGACCCACCGGGGAGCTGTTTTTT. Encoded protein: CASSQGGQGPTGELFF. V is TRBV4-2 and J is TRBJ2-2, with 9 bases fitting TRBD1. V lost 1 base and J lost 4; bases outside the gene matches: 4. Germline CDR1 and CDR2: LGHNA and YNFKEQ. The CDR3 is made up of 16 amino acids.

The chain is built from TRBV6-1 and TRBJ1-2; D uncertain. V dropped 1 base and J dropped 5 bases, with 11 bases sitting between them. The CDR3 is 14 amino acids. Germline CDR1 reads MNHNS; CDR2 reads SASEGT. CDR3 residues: CASSEEARRYGYTF. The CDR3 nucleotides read TGTGCCAGCAGTGAAGAGGCCCGGAGATATGGCTACACCTTC.

The chain's CDR3 is CASSSGWAGDGYTF. CDR3 nucleotide sequence: TGTGCCAGCAGCTCGGGATGGGCAGGGGATGGCTACACCTTC. The chain has TRBV5-4 and TRBJ1-2; D perhaps matches TRBD1 (6 bases). Trimming cost V 3 bases and J 6 bases, with 15 bases left between them. Germline lookup yields CDR1 SGHNT and CDR2 YYREEE (reference sequence). There are 14 residues in the CDR3.

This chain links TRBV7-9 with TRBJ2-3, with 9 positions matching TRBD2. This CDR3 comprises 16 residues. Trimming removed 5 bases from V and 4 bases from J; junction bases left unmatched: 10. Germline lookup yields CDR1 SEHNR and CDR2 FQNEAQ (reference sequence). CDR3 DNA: TGTGCCAGCAGCCGTGTAGCGGGAGAGGTAGCAGATACGCAGTATTTT. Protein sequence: CASSRVAGEVADTQYF.

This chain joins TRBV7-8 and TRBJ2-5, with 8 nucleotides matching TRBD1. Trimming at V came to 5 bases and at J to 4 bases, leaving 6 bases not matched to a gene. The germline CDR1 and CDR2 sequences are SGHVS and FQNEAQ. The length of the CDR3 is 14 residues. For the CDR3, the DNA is TGTGCCAGCAGCCCTCGGACAGGGTTAGAGACCCAGTACTTC. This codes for CASSPRTGLETQYF. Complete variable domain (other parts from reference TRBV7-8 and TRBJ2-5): GAGVSQSPRYKVAKRGQDVALRCDPISGHVSLFWYQQALGQGPEFLTYFQNEAQLDKSGLPSDRFFAERPEGSVSTLKIQRTQQEDSAVYLCASSPRTGLETQYFGPGTRLLVL.

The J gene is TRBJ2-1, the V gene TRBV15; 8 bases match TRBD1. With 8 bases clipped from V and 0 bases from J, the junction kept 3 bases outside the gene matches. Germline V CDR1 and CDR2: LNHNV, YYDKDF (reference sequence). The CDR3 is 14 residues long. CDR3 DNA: TGTGCCACCGACAGGGGCGTCTCCTACAATGAGCAGTTCTTC. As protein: CATDRGVSYNEQFF.

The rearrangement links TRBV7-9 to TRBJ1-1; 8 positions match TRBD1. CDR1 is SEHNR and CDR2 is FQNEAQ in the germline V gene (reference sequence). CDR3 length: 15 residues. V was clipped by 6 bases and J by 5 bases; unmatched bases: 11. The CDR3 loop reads CASRQDRGGWTEAFF. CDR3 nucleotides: TGTGCCAGCAGACAAGACAGGGGTGGGTGGACTGAAGCTTTCTTT.

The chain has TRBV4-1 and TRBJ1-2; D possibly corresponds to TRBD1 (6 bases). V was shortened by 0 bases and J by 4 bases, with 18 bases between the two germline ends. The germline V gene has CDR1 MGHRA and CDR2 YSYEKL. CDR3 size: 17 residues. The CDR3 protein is CASSQDLGSLGAYGYTF. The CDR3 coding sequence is TGCGCCAGCAGCCAAGATCTTGGATCCCTGGGGGCCTATGGCTACACCTTC.

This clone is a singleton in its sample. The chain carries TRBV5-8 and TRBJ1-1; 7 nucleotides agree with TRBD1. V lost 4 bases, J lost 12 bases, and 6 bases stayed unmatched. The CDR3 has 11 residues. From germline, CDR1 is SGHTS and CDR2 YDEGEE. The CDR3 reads CASSRGGASFF. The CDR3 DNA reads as TGTGCCAGCAGCCGAGGGGGCGCGTCTTTCTTT.

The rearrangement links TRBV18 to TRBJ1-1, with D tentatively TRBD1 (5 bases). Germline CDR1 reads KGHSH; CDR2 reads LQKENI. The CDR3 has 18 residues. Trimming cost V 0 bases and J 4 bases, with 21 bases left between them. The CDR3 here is CASSPPAALAGRRTEAFF. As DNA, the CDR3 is TGTGCCAGCTCACCACCCGCAGCTTTAGCAGGGCGGCGCACTGAAGCTTTCTTT.